This TCR beta chain emerged from a study of blood T cell repertoires in COVID-19. The overall study: COVID-19 samples, acute and convalescent, were from the United States, Italy and Spain.

Measured with immunoSEQ multiplex PCR; TCRdb has only the in-frame clones, and not every one. The sample includes nearly 400,000 clones, 85% to 90% of them seen just once. Trimming removed 3 bases from V and 0 bases from J; junction bases left unmatched: 13. CDR1 and CDR2 from the germline V gene are WNHNN and SYGVQD (reference sequence). The CDR3 is made up of 19 amino acids. Living in 24 US areas, the participants were between roughly 18 and 89 years of age. In assigning cohorts, the study relied on participant-reported clinical history. The TCR was taken from a woman aged 30 to 39 who had recovered from COVID-19. The sample comprised PBMCs or T cells enriched from blood (not recorded which). The chain carries TRBV10-1 and TRBJ2-1; 8 bases match TRBD2. DNA of the CDR3: TGCGCCAGCAGTGATGCGGTGACTAGCGTCCCGAGCTCCTACAATGAGCAGTTCTTC. This translates into CASSDAVTSVPSSYNEQFF.